A single sample gave rise to the 17 T cell receptor beta chains below, sequenced in a study of T cell responses to AZD1222 COVID-19 vaccine. The protocol was immunoSEQ multiplex PCR, while the TCRdb copy is restricted to in-frame clones and leaves out a portion. The sample lists some 130,000 clones; about 92% were seen once. Material: peripheral blood, obtained on day 0 of AZD1222 vaccination. The receptors shown here come from an adult in good health.

This clone was recorded only once. CDR3: CASSQGQALNTGELFF. The CDR3 bases are TGCGCCAGCAGCCAGGGACAGGCCCTGAACACCGGGGAGCTGTTTTTT. The V and J genes are TRBV5-1 and TRBJ2-2; 8 positions agree with TRBD1. J lost 1 base, V lost 4 bases, and 6 bases had no gene match. The CDR3 totals 16 residues. The germline gives CDR1 SGHRS, CDR2 YFSETQ.

V and J are TRBV6-5 and TRBJ1-2; D is possibly TRBD1 (5 bases). V was trimmed by 9 bases and J by 3 bases, leaving 17 bases between them. The CDR3 extends over 14 amino acids. From germline, CDR1 is MNHEY and CDR2 SVGAGI. The CDR3 loop is CASSVGAKHYGYTF. CDR3 nucleotide sequence: TGTGCCAGTTCCGTCGGGGCCAAACACTATGGCTACACCTTC.

This clone appeared a single time. The V gene is TRBV28, the J gene TRBJ2-7; 7 bases are shared with TRBD1. V shed 6 bases and J 3 bases; nucleotides not matched to a gene: 8. In germline, CDR1 is MDHEN, CDR2 SYDVKM. CDR3 size: 14 residues. The CDR3, as DNA: TGTGCCAGCAGCTCCGGGGACAGTCACTACGAGCAGTACTTC. Translated, it gives CASSSGDSHYEQYF.

The V and J genes are TRBV4-2 and TRBJ2-1, with D possibly being TRBD2 (6 bases). Trimming left V 0 bases short and J 7 bases short, with 16 bases between. Germline V gives CDR1 LGHNA, CDR2 YNFKEQ. This CDR3 is built from 16 residues. CDR3 in amino acids: CASSQDRVGGDNEQFF. CDR3 DNA: TGTGCCAGCAGCCAAGATAGGGTGGGGGGTGATAATGAGCAGTTCTTC.

The chain is built from TRBV29-1 and TRBJ1-3; D possibly corresponds to TRBD1 (5 bases). The CDR3 extends over 14 amino acids. CDR1 is SQVTM, CDR2 ANQGSEA, per germline. The V gene lost 0 bases and the J gene lost 6 bases, with 12 bases spanning the gap. CDR3 residues: CSVEDRGVTNTIYF. The CDR3 DNA reads as TGCAGCGTTGAAGATCGGGGGGTGACAAACACCATATATTTT.

Concerning this clone: Other DNA sequences within the sample encode an identical CDR3. The genes are TRBV6-5 and TRBJ1-1; D call uncertain. The length of the CDR3 is 12 residues. V was pared by 2 bases and J by 5 bases, with 6 bases between. The germline V gene has CDR1 MNHEY and CDR2 SVGAGI. CDR3 DNA sequence: TGTGCCAGCAGTTACCTGGGGACTGAAGCTTTCTTT. Residues: CASSYLGTEAFF.

The chain recombines TRBV7-6 with TRBJ1-3; D unresolved. V was shortened by 5 bases and J by 2 bases, with 13 bases between the two germline ends. The CDR3 covers 15 residues. The germline V gene encodes CDR1 SGHVS and CDR2 FNYEAQ. The CDR3 loop reads CASSHGLTAGNTIYF. DNA for the CDR3: TGTGCCAGCAGCCACGGACTGACTGCTGGAAACACCATATATTTT.

This chain uses TRBV19 with TRBJ2-7, with D perhaps TRBD1 (5 bases). Per the germline V gene, CDR1 is LNHDA and CDR2 is SQIVND (reference sequence). The CDR3 is made up of 13 amino acids. V lost 4 bases to trimming and J lost 3 bases, with 10 bases between them. The CDR3 reads CASSTGPGYEQYF. CDR3 nucleotide sequence: TGTGCCAGTAGTACAGGGCCCGGCTACGAGCAGTACTTC.

This chain joins TRBV4-3 and TRBJ2-1, with 7 bases that match TRBD1. Germline lookup yields CDR1 LGHNA and CDR2 YSLEER. Trimming cost V 0 bases and J 4 bases; bases outside gene matches: 12. The CDR3 runs 18 residues. This chain's CDR3 is CASSQETAQWTGYNEQFF. The CDR3 coding sequence is TGCGCCAGCAGCCAAGAAACGGCTCAGTGGACAGGATACAATGAGCAGTTCTTC.

This chain uses TRBV6-5 with TRBJ1-2; a possible D gene is TRBD1 (6 bases). The CDR3 contains 13 residues. Trimming took 5 bases from V and 4 from J, leaving 11 bases between them. Germline lookup yields CDR1 MNHEY and CDR2 SVGAGI. The CDR3 nucleotides read TGTGCCAGCAGTCCCGGGACACTCTATGGCTACACCTTC. Its translation: CASSPGTLYGYTF.

This sequence joins TRBV5-5 and TRBJ1-6, with 8 bases that match TRBD1. The germline CDR1 and CDR2 sequences are SGHKS and YYEKEE (reference sequence). This CDR3 has 16 residues. V shed 4 bases and J 6 bases; nucleotides not matched to a gene: 9. CDR3 sequence (DNA): TGTGCCAGCAGCCTCCACAGGGGGACTCTTAATTCACCCCTCCACTTT. Its protein product is CASSLHRGTLNSPLHF.

This sequence joins TRBV6-5 and TRBJ1-5; possibly TRBD1 for D (5 bases). Per the germline V gene, CDR1 is MNHEY and CDR2 is SVGAGI. The CDR3 runs 14 residues. Deletions cut 10 bases from V and 2 bases from J, with 15 bases between. DNA of the CDR3: TGTGCCACGATTCTTCGGGGGGGCAATCAGCCCCAGCATTTT. Its protein is CATILRGGNQPQHF.

This clone was recorded only once. V gene TRBV5-1 combines with J gene TRBJ1-6; no clear D. The CDR3 has 13 residues. Germline values: CDR1 SGHRS, CDR2 YFSETQ. Trimming shortened V by 4 bases and J by 11 bases, and 13 bases separated the two germline ends. CDR3 sequence (DNA): TGCGCCAGCAGCCTCGGATCGGCGGCACCCCTCCACTTT. Its protein is CASSLGSAAPLHF.

This rearrangement joins TRBV28 to TRBJ1-2; 8 bases map to TRBD1. The trim removed 11 bases at V and 6 bases at J, leaving 14 bases unmatched. CDR3 length: 14 residues. Per the germline V gene, CDR1 is MDHEN and CDR2 is SYDVKM. The CDR3 DNA follows: TGTGCCGGGTCTAGTGGACAGGGCCTTCATGGCTACACCTTC. This sequence encodes CAGSSGQGLHGYTF.

V usage is TRBV30 and J usage is TRBJ2-3; 11 bases map to TRBD2. CDR1 and CDR2 (germline): GTSNPN, SVGIG (reference sequence). The junction had 3 bases not matched to a gene; V was cut back by 0 bases and J by 4 bases. The CDR3 covers 15 residues. The CDR3 nucleotides are TGTGCCTGGAGTGTTGGTAGCGGGGGGGCAGATACGCAGTATTTT. This sequence encodes CAWSVGSGGADTQYF.

The V gene is TRBV27, the J gene TRBJ1-3; D unclear. The length of the CDR3 is 13 residues. The germline V and J ends were trimmed by 7 bases and 3 bases, with 10 bases remaining between them. Germline V gene sequence: CDR1 MNHEY, CDR2 SMNVEV (reference sequence). The chain's CDR3 is CASTEAGGNTIYF. CDR3 nucleotides: TGTGCCAGCACTGAGGCAGGTGGAAACACCATATATTTT.

The chain's CDR3 is CASSAYDRDRQYF. CDR3 bases: TGTGCCAGCAGTGCCTACGACAGGGACCGGCAGTACTTC. The chain recombines TRBV2 with TRBJ2-7; 7 bases agree with TRBD1. Trimming took 4 bases from V and 9 from J; bases not matched to a gene: 9. The CDR3 is made up of 13 amino acids. The germline gives CDR1 SNHLY, CDR2 FYNNEI.